One sample yielded the 18 T cell receptor beta chains listed below, sequenced in a study of beta chain features in type 1 diabetes. The investigators reverse transcribed all of the isolated RNA, so they sequenced expressed TCRB transcripts. The data were produced by immunoSEQ multiplex PCR, yet TCRdb's version contains in-frame clones alone and is incomplete. The repertoire includes about 290,000 clones, 7% to 9% of them detected once, and more than 1% sits in the top ten. Sequenced material: central memory CD4+ T cells from blood. These receptors were taken from a young woman in good health.

Only a few counts were recorded for this clone. This sequence joins TRBV30 and TRBJ2-3, with TRBD2 matching over 7 bases. The CDR3 consists of 14 residues. Trimming removed 2 bases from V and 1 base from J; junction bases left unmatched: 3. The V gene's germline CDR1 is GTSNPN and CDR2 SVGIG (reference sequence). DNA of the CDR3: TGTGCCTGGAGTCGGGGGGAGGGCACAGATACGCAGTATTTT. As protein: CAWSRGEGTDTQYF.

The V call is TRBV11-2, the J call TRBJ1-2; 7 nucleotides match TRBD1. Per the germline V gene, CDR1 is SGHAT and CDR2 is FQNNGV. V lost 3 bases and J lost 8; bases outside the gene matches: 6. The CDR3 has 13 amino acids. CDR3 nucleotide sequence: TGTGCCAGCAGCTTGGACAGGTCGGGCGGCTACACCTTC. It codes for CASSLDRSGGYTF.

This clone turned up a few times. The chain recombines TRBV11-3 with TRBJ2-7; D perhaps matches TRBD1 (6 bases). The CDR3 is 15 residues long. V shed 5 bases and J shed 1 base, with 15 bases lying between them. CDR1 and CDR2 (germline): SGHNT, YENEEA. Here the CDR3 DNA reads TGTGCCAGCAGCGACCAACAGGGCCCGTCCTACGAGCAGTACTTC. It is translated as CASSDQQGPSYEQYF.

The V and J genes are TRBV5-4 and TRBJ1-1, with 7 bases that match TRBD1. The CDR3 contains 15 residues. CDR1 is SGHNT, CDR2 YYREEE, per germline (reference sequence). The ends lost 2 bases at V and 4 bases at J; junction bases unmatched: 8. The CDR3 coding sequence is TGTGCCAGCAGCTTCAAGACAGGGACTCCCACTGAAGCTTTCTTT. Its protein is CASSFKTGTPTEAFF. Filled out from reference TRBV5-4 and TRBJ1-1, the complete variable domain reads ETGVTQSPTHLIKTRGQQVTLRCSSQSGHNTVSWYQQALGQGPQFIFQYYREEENGRGNFPPRFSGLQFPNYSSELNVNALELDDSALYLCASSFKTGTPTEAFFGQGTRLTVV.

With respect to this clone: This CDR3 is also generated by other DNA sequences in the sample. The chain is built from TRBV9 and TRBJ2-1, with D hard to call. CDR1 and CDR2 from the germline V gene are SGDLS and YYNGEE. Trimming took 0 bases from V and 0 from J, leaving 7 bases between them. This CDR3 spans 15 amino acids. The CDR3 loop is CASSVEGDSYNEQFF. The CDR3 bases are TGTGCCAGCAGCGTAGAAGGAGACTCCTACAATGAGCAGTTCTTC.

This chain connects TRBV6-6 to TRBJ1-1, with D unresolved. The CDR3 contains 15 residues. The V end lost 2 bases, the J end lost 1 base, and 11 bases lay between the germline ends. Germline V gives CDR1 MNHNY, CDR2 SVGAGI (reference sequence). CDR3 amino acids: CASSYQIQRNTEAFF. In DNA, the CDR3 is TGTGCCAGCAGTTACCAGATACAGAGGAACACTGAAGCTTTCTTT.

The rearrangement links TRBV4-1 to TRBJ2-3, with D perhaps matching TRBD1 (6 bases). The germline V gene has CDR1 MGHRA and CDR2 YSYEKL. The CDR3 is 15 amino acids. V was clipped by 1 base and J by 2 bases, with 10 bases between them. The CDR3 region has the DNA TGCGCCAGCAGCCAAGGCCAGGGGCTCACAGATACGCAGTATTTT. Translating it yields CASSQGQGLTDTQYF.

This clone was counted ten times or more. This CDR3 reads CATMGLAGVGSEQFF. CDR3 nucleotides: TGTGCCACCATGGGTCTAGCGGGAGTTGGAAGTGAGCAGTTCTTC. This chain connects TRBV27 to TRBJ2-1; 10 nucleotides match TRBD2. J gave up 9 bases and V 10 bases, and 15 bases lay outside the gene matches. Germline values: CDR1 MNHEY, CDR2 SMNVEV (reference sequence). The CDR3 is made up of 15 amino acids.

Comments on this clone: Additional DNA sequences in this sample encode the identical CDR3. The genes are TRBV7-2 and TRBJ2-5; TRBD2 is a possible D gene (5 bases). The CDR3 consists of 13 residues. V dropped 5 bases and J dropped 0 bases, with 7 bases sitting between them. Germline V gives CDR1 SGHTA, CDR2 FQGNSA. The CDR3 DNA follows: TGTGCCAGCAGCCGAGGGCACCAAGAGACCCAGTACTTC. This encodes CASSRGHQETQYF. Full variable domain (missing parts from reference TRBV7-2 and TRBJ2-5): GAGVSQSPSNKVTEKGKDVELRCDPISGHTALYWYRQSLGQGLEFLIYFQGNSAPDKSGLPSDRFSAERTGGSVSTLTIQRTQQEDSAVYLCASSRGHQETQYFGPGTRLLVL.

This clone came up a few times. V is TRBV7-3 and J is TRBJ2-1; perhaps TRBD2 as D (6 bases). Per the germline V gene, CDR1 is SGHTA and CDR2 is FQGTGA. The CDR3 sequence is 14 residues long. Deletions cut 4 bases from V and 9 bases from J, with 16 bases between. This CDR3 reads CASSSPGTFSEQFF. DNA of the CDR3: TGTGCCAGCAGCTCCCCCGGGACTTTTAGTGAGCAGTTCTTC.

The sample holds a few counts of this clone. The chain couples TRBV5-4 to TRBJ1-3; D unresolved. This CDR3 region has 14 residues. V was pared by 2 bases and J by 1 base, with 7 bases between. Germline V gene sequence: CDR1 SGHNT, CDR2 YYREEE (reference sequence). The CDR3 protein is CASSLRTSGNTIYF. As DNA, the CDR3 is TGTGCCAGCAGCTTACGCACGTCTGGAAACACCATATATTTT.

This clone was detected a few times. The gene calls are TRBV5-6 and TRBJ1-3; unclear D gene. Between the trimmed V and J ends, which lost 1 base and 1 base, there was a span of 12 bases. Germline CDR1 and CDR2: SGHDT and YYEEEE. CDR3 length: 16 amino acids. DNA of the CDR3: TGTGCCAGCAGCTTGTGGGCCGGGCAATCTGGAAACACCATATATTTT. Amino acids: CASSLWAGQSGNTIYF.

This clone came up many times. V and J are TRBV7-2 and TRBJ1-2; D gene uncertain. Germline V gives CDR1 SGHTA, CDR2 FQGNSA. This CDR3 region has 11 residues. V was clipped by 0 bases and J by 10 bases, with 6 bases between them. CDR3 loop: CASSLARVYTF. CDR3 DNA: TGTGCCAGCAGCTTAGCGCGTGTCTACACCTTC.

This clone appeared a few times. The chain uses TRBV7-2 and TRBJ1-1; no clear D. The CDR3 covers 15 residues. The germline CDR1 and CDR2 sequences are SGHTA and FQGNSA. The V and J ends lost 2 bases and 1 base respectively, with 11 bases between them. Here the CDR3 DNA reads TGTGCCAGCAGCTTAATGAGGGCTAAGAACACTGAAGCTTTCTTT. It specifies CASSLMRAKNTEAFF. Full variable domain (rest looked up from reference TRBV7-2 and TRBJ1-1): GAGVSQSPSNKVTEKGKDVELRCDPISGHTALYWYRQSLGQGLEFLIYFQGNSAPDKSGLPSDRFSAERTGGSVSTLTIQRTQQEDSAVYLCASSLMRAKNTEAFFGQGTRLTVV.

This clone was seen only a few times. The V call is TRBV5-1, the J call TRBJ2-5; D not resolved. CDR1 SGHRS and CDR2 YFSETQ come from the germline V gene. The CDR3 length is 14 residues. The V and J ends lost 3 bases and 2 bases respectively, with 11 bases between them. CDR3 sequence reads: CASSSVPMQETQYF. CDR3 in DNA: TGCGCCAGCAGCTCAGTCCCTATGCAAGAGACCCAGTACTTC.

The chain uses TRBV19 and TRBJ2-1, with D hard to call. CDR3 length: 14 amino acids. V lost 5 bases and J 9 bases, leaving 17 bases between the germline ends. CDR1 is LNHDA and CDR2 is SQIVND in the germline V gene (reference sequence). The CDR3 coding sequence is TGTGCCAGTAGTGCTGCTTATCGTATCTCTGAGCAGTTCTTC. Protein: CASSAAYRISEQFF.

The rearrangement joins TRBV5-6 to TRBJ1-5; no reliable D call. Per the germline V gene, CDR1 is SGHDT and CDR2 is YYEEEE. The CDR3 spans 15 residues. V was cut by 0 bases and J by 0 bases, with 7 bases left in between. The CDR3 DNA reads TGTGCCAGCAGCTTGGAGGGTTATAGCAATCAGCCCCAGCATTTT. Translating gives CASSLEGYSNQPQHF.

V and J are TRBV19 and TRBJ2-5, with 12 bases matching TRBD2. Germline CDR1 and CDR2: LNHDA and SQIVND (reference sequence). This CDR3 spans 13 amino acids. The J segment lost 6 bases and the V segment lost 10 bases, leaving 6 bases of the junction unmatched. The CDR3 protein is CATSGRAGQTQYF. CDR3 sequence (DNA): TGTGCCACTAGCGGGAGGGCCGGGCAGACCCAGTACTTC.